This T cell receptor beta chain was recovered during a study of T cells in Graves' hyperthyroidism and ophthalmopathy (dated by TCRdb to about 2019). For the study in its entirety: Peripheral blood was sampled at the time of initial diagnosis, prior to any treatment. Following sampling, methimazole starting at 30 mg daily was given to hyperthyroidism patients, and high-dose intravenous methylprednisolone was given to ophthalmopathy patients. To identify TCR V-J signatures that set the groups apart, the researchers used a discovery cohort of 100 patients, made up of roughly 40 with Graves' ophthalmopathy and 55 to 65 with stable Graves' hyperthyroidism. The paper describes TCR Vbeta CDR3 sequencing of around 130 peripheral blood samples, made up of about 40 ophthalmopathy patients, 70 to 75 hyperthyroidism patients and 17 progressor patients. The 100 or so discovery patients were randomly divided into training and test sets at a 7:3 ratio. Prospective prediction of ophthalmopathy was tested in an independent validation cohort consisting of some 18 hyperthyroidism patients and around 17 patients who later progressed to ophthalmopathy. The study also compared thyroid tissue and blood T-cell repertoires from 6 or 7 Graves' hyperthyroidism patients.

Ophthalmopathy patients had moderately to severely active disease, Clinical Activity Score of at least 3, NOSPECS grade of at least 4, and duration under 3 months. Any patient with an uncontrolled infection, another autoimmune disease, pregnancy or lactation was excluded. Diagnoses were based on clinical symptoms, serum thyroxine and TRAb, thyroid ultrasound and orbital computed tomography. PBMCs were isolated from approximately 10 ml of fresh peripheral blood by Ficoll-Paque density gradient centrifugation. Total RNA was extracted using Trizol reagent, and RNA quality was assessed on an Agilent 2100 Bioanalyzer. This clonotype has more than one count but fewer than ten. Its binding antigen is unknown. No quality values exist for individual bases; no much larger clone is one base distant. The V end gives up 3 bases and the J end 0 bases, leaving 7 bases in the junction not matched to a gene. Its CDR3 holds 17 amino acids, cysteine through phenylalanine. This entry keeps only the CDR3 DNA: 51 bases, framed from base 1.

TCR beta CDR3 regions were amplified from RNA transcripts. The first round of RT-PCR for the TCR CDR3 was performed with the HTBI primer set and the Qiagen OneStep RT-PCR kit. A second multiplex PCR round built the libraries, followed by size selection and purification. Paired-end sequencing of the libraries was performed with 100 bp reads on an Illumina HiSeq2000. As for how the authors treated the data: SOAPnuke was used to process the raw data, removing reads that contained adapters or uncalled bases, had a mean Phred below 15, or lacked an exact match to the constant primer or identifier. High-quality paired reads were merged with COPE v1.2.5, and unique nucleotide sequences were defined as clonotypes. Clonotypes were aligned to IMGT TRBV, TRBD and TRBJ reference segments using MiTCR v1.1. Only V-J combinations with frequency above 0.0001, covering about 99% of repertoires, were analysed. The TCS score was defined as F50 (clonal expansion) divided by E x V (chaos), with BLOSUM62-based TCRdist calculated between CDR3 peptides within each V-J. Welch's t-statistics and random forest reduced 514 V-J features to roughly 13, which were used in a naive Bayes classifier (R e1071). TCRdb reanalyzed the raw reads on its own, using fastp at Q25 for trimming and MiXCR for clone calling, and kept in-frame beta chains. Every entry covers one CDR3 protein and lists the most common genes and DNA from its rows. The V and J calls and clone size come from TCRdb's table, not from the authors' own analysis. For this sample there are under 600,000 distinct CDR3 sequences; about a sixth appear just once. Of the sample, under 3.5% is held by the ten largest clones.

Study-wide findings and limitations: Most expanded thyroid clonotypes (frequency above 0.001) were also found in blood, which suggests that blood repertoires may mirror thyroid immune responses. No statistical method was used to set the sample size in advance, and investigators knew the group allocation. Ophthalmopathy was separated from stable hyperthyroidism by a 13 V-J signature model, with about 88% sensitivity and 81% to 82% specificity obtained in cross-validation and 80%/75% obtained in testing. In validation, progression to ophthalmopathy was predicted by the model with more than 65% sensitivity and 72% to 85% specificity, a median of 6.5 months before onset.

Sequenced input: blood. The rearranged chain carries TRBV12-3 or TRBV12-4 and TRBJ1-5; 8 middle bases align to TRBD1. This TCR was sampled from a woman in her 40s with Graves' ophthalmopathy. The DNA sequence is TGTGCCAGCAGTTTGACAGGGGATTTCGGTAGCAATCAGCCCCAGCATTTT. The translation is CASSLTGDFGSNQPQHF.